This TCR beta chain was sequenced during a study of T-cell reconstitution after alpha-beta-depleted transplantation in children. For TCRbeta, the library was prepared with unique molecular identifiers. MiXCR, applied by TCRdb to the PCR reads, yields one record per CDR3 protein. The repertoire holds some 250,000 distinct CDR3 sequences, with around 12% as singletons. This clonotype was detected many times. V dropped 3 bases and J dropped 3; count of bases not matched to a gene: 4. The germline CDR1 and CDR2 sequences are SGDLS and YYNGEE. The CDR3 runs to 16 residues. The J gene is TRBJ2-6, the V gene TRBV9, with 9 bases fitting TRBD1. The sequence was obtained from a human donor who donated a stem cell graft to a child with acute lymphoblastic leukemia. The material was PBMCs from the stem cell graft donor, obtained from the stem cell graft. In DNA, the CDR3 is TGTGCCAGCAGCGCACAGGGGGCGGGTGGGGCCAACGTCCTGACTTTC. This codes for CASSAQGAGGANVLTF.